The next 5 T cell receptor beta chains were all read from a single sample in a study of CD8 T cells in Susac syndrome. The RNA, roughly 0.5 to 1 ug, was put through reverse transcription using random hexamers. TCRdb independently ran MiXCR on the immunoSEQ multiplex PCR reads; one entry per CDR3 protein. The sample has about 130,000 distinct CDR3 sequences; around 94% are singletons. Sample: CD4+ T cells from PBMCs. These TCRs come from a human donor in good health.

This chain links TRBV20-1 with TRBJ2-1, with 10 positions matching TRBD2. Trimming cost V 2 bases and J 6 bases; bases outside gene matches: 4. Germline values: CDR1 DFQATT, CDR2 SNEGSKA (reference sequence). The length of the CDR3 is 14 residues. In nucleotides, the CDR3 is TGCAGTGCTAGATCGGCTAGCGGGAGCAATGAGCAGTTCTTC. Its translation is CSARSASGSNEQFF.

The chain carries TRBV6-6 and TRBJ1-5; 9 bases match TRBD1. This CDR3 region has 12 residues. Germline values: CDR1 MNHNY, CDR2 SVGAGI (reference sequence). Trimming took 8 bases from V and 7 from J; bases not matched to a gene: 3. The CDR3 DNA is TGTGCCAGCCGGACAGGGGCCCAGCCCCAGCATTTT. It specifies CASRTGAQPQHF.

This chain links TRBV19 with TRBJ1-5; D ambiguous. V lost 3 bases and J lost 0, with 6 bases in between. This CDR3 is built from 14 residues. Germline V CDR1 and CDR2: LNHDA, SQIVND (reference sequence). The CDR3 here is CASSMGPSNQPQHF. As DNA, the CDR3 is TGTGCCAGTAGTATGGGTCCTAGCAATCAGCCCCAGCATTTT.

The chain carries TRBV2 and TRBJ1-5; no firm D call. Trimming removed 5 bases at V and 3 bases at J, with 14 bases between. The CDR3 runs 15 residues. Germline values: CDR1 SNHLY, CDR2 FYNNEI. The chain's CDR3 is CASSYSTAPNQPQHF. In DNA, the CDR3 is TGTGCCAGCAGTTATTCGACGGCTCCCAATCAGCCCCAGCATTTT.

This rearrangement joins TRBV2 to TRBJ1-5; D call uncertain. Germline V gene data show CDR1 as SNHLY and CDR2 as FYNNEI. Deletions cut 8 bases from V and 0 bases from J, with 8 bases between. The CDR3 has 13 amino acids. CDR3: CASCTLSNQPQHF. CDR3 nucleotide sequence: TGTGCCAGCTGTACACTTAGCAATCAGCCCCAGCATTTT.